Below are 31 T cell receptor beta chains sequenced from a single sample in a study of blood T cell repertoires in COVID-19. Data came from immunoSEQ multiplex PCR; TCRdb stores just in-frame clones and leaves some out. There are approximately 150,000 clones in the sample; around 87% occur only once, and roughly 4.5% lies in the top ten. Sequencing used peripheral blood. The source is a woman in her fifties or sixties with active or convalescent COVID-19.

This clone has just a few counts. The gene calls are TRBV7-2 and TRBJ2-3, with a possible D match to TRBD1 (5 bases). CDR1 is SGHTA, CDR2 FQGNSA, per germline. Trimming removed 5 bases from V and 0 bases from J, with 18 bases in between. This CDR3 has 17 residues. The CDR3 loop is CASSRWSTVTSTDTQYF. The CDR3 nucleotides are TGTGCCAGCAGCAGATGGTCGACAGTTACTAGCACAGATACGCAGTATTTT. Based on the CDR3 plus reference TRBV7-2 and TRBJ2-3, the full variable domain is GAGVSQSPSNKVTEKGKDVELRCDPISGHTALYWYRQSLGQGLEFLIYFQGNSAPDKSGLPSDRFSAERTGGSVSTLTIQRTQQEDSAVYLCASSRWSTVTSTDTQYFGPGTRLTVL.

This rearrangement joins TRBV5-1 to TRBJ2-7; 7 bases line up with TRBD2. The CDR3 runs 16 residues. Looked up from germline, CDR1 is SGHRS and CDR2 is YFSETQ. J was trimmed by 3 bases and V by 0 bases; bases with no gene match: 9. The chain's CDR3 is CASSLALGTNYYEQYF. The CDR3 DNA reads as TGCGCCAGCAGCTTGGCCTTGGGGACTAACTACTACGAGCAGTACTTC.

The rearrangement uses TRBV5-6 and TRBJ2-3; TRBD2 matches at 14 bases. The CDR3 extends over 18 amino acids. V lost 4 bases, J lost 4 bases, and 11 bases stayed unmatched. The germline V gene encodes CDR1 SGHDT and CDR2 YYEEEE. DNA of the CDR3: TGTGCCAGCAGCCCCGCATTGACTAGCGGGGGGGCGGCAGATACGCAGTATTTT. Translation: CASSPALTSGGAADTQYF. Using reference TRBV5-6 and TRBJ2-3 for the parts outside the CDR3, the full variable domain is DAGVTQSPTHLIKTRGQQVTLRCSPKSGHDTVSWYQQALGQGPQFIFQYYEEEERQRGNFPDRFSGHQFPNYSSELNVNALLLGDSALYLCASSPALTSGGAADTQYFGPGTRLTVL.

The chain couples TRBV5-5 to TRBJ1-6, with 8 bases aligning to TRBD1. The CDR3 consists of 14 residues. Germline V gene data show CDR1 as SGHKS and CDR2 as YYEKEE (reference sequence). With V trimmed by 2 bases and J by 9 bases, 4 bases remained unmatched. The CDR3 sequence: CASSLDRGASPLHF. The DNA for the CDR3 is TGTGCCAGCAGCTTAGACAGGGGAGCTTCACCCCTCCACTTT.

V usage is TRBV7-8 and J usage is TRBJ2-5, with D unresolved. The CDR3 is 13 residues long. Germline V gives CDR1 SGHVS, CDR2 FQNEAQ. V was pared by 3 bases and J by 4 bases, with 9 bases between. CDR3 DNA sequence: TGTGCCAGCAGCTTTCTAGAAGGAGAGACCCAGTACTTC. The encoded protein is CASSFLEGETQYF. The full variable domain, in which reference TRBV7-8 and TRBJ2-5 provide the parts outside the CDR3, is GAGVSQSPRYKVAKRGQDVALRCDPISGHVSLFWYQQALGQGPEFLTYFQNEAQLDKSGLPSDRFFAERPEGSVSTLKIQRTQQEDSAVYLCASSFLEGETQYFGPGTRLLVL.

The chain combines TRBV12-2 with TRBJ2-5; no check of the table's D call, TRBD2, against the DNA was made. TRBV12-2 is a documented pseudogene. The CDR3 is 15 amino acids. The CDR3 reads CASRRPEGPKETQYF. The CDR3 DNA is TGTGCAAGTCGCCGTCCGGAGGGGCCAAAAGAGACCCAGTACTTC.

This CDR3 is CASSSTGGPWDEQFF. In DNA form, the CDR3 reads TGCGCCAGCAGCTCCACGGGGGGCCCTTGGGATGAGCAGTTCTTC. This chain uses TRBV5-1 with TRBJ2-1; maybe TRBD2 (7 bases). The CDR3 spans 15 residues. The V end was cut by 3 bases, the J end by 8 bases, with 18 bases between. The germline CDR1 and CDR2 sequences are SGHRS and YFSETQ.

The chain is built from TRBV27 and TRBJ1-6; D not resolved. V lost 2 bases to trimming and J lost 7 bases, with 15 bases between them. Germline lookup yields CDR1 MNHEY and CDR2 SMNVEV (reference sequence). The CDR3 is 16 amino acids. The CDR3 region has the DNA TGTGCCAGCAGTTTAGGAAACTGGGCCTCAAATTCACCCCTCCACTTT. It codes for CASSLGNWASNSPLHF.

The gene calls are TRBV30 and TRBJ2-6, with 7 bases aligning to TRBD1. This CDR3 has 16 amino acids. Trimming took 2 bases from V and 3 from J; bases not matched to a gene: 7. CDR1 is GTSNPN and CDR2 is SVGIG in the germline V gene (reference sequence). The CDR3, as DNA: TGTGCCTGGAGTCGAACGACAGGGAATGGGGCCAACGTCCTGACTTTC. Amino acids: CAWSRTTGNGANVLTF.

V is TRBV6-4 and J is TRBJ2-1; TRBD2 matches at 8 bases. This CDR3 contains 12 residues. CDR1 and CDR2 from the germline V gene are MRHNA and SNTAGT. The ends lost 8 bases at V and 6 bases at J; junction bases unmatched: 3. CDR3 bases: TGTGCCAGCGGGACTAGTTTCAATGAGCAGTTCTTC. It encodes CASGTSFNEQFF.

Only one count was recorded for this clone. V usage is TRBV7-2 and J usage is TRBJ2-1; no clear D. The V gene's germline CDR1 is SGHTA and CDR2 FQGNSA. V was shortened by 5 bases and J by 0 bases, with 11 bases between the two germline ends. CDR3 length: 15 residues. In DNA, the CDR3 is TGTGCCAGCAGCCGCGACTCCAGCTCCTACAATGAGCAGTTCTTC. It translates to CASSRDSSSYNEQFF.

V is TRBV7-8 and J is TRBJ1-5, with D possibly being TRBD1 (6 bases). The CDR3 is 16 amino acids. Trimming left V 5 bases short and J 0 bases short, with 14 bases between. Germline CDR1 and CDR2: SGHVS and FQNEAQ. CDR3 sequence: CASSQLRTVSNQPQHF. The CDR3 nucleotides are TGTGCCAGCAGCCAACTCCGGACAGTTAGCAATCAGCCCCAGCATTTT.

The rearrangement uses TRBV6-6 and TRBJ2-3; 12 nucleotides match TRBD2. The CDR3 runs 16 residues. V lost 0 bases and J lost 4; bases outside the gene matches: 2. Germline CDR1 MNHNY, CDR2 SVGAGI (reference sequence). CDR3 sequence (DNA): TGTGCCAGCAGTTACTCGCTAGCGGGGGGGCCAGATACGCAGTATTTT. This codes for CASSYSLAGGPDTQYF.

The chain has TRBV6-6 and TRBJ2-7; 7 nucleotides align to TRBD1. Per the germline V gene, CDR1 is MNHNY and CDR2 is SVGAGI (reference sequence). The CDR3 is made up of 14 amino acids. V dropped 6 bases and J dropped 2; count of bases not matched to a gene: 7. CDR3 coding DNA: TGTGCCAGCAGCACACAGGGGACAACCTACGAGCAGTACTTC. It is translated as CASSTQGTTYEQYF.

The chain combines TRBV30 with TRBJ2-2; 9 bases line up with TRBD1. J gave up 6 bases and V 0 bases, and 8 bases lay outside the gene matches. There are 16 residues in the CDR3. Germline V lookup: CDR1 GTSNPN, CDR2 SVGIG (reference sequence). The CDR3 DNA reads TGTGCCTGGAGTGTACGAGGACAGGGGAAGTCCGGGGAGCTGTTTTTT. Its protein product is CAWSVRGQGKSGELFF. The full variable domain, rest sourced from reference TRBV30 and TRBJ2-2, is SQTIHQWPATLVQPVGSPLSLECTVEGTSNPNLYWYRQAAGRGLQLLFYSVGIGQISSEVPQNLSASRPQDRQFILSSKKLLLSDSGFYLCAWSVRGQGKSGELFFGEGSRLTVL.

The chain couples TRBV5-8 to TRBJ1-4; D is unclear. This CDR3 is built from 16 residues. Between the trimmed V and J ends, which lost 1 base and 3 bases, there was a span of 13 bases. Germline CDR1 and CDR2: SGHTS and YDEGEE. CDR3 region: CASSLSTLPANEKLFF. For the CDR3, the DNA is TGTGCCAGCAGCTTGTCCACCCTGCCAGCTAATGAAAAACTGTTTTTT.

This clone was seen a few times. The chain combines TRBV6-2 or TRBV6-3 with TRBJ2-2, with 15 bases fitting TRBD2. J was trimmed by 3 bases and V by 5 bases; bases with no gene match: 7. The V gene's germline CDR1 is MNHEY and CDR2 SVGEGT. The CDR3 is made up of 18 amino acids. CDR3 protein: CASSPRTSGGADTGELFF. The CDR3 coding sequence is TGTGCCAGCAGTCCCCGGACTAGCGGGGGGGCCGACACCGGGGAGCTGTTTTTT.

This sequence joins TRBV5-6 and TRBJ2-6; a possible D gene is TRBD2 (5 bases). CDR3 length: 15 residues. CDR1 and CDR2 from the germline V gene are SGHDT and YYEEEE. Deletions cut 3 bases from V and 4 bases from J, with 11 bases between. The CDR3 DNA is TGTGCCAGCAGCTCCTCGGGGATGGGGGCCAACGTCCTGACTTTC. It translates to CASSSSGMGANVLTF.

The chain joins TRBV6-5 to TRBJ2-1, with D maybe TRBD1 (5 bases). Germline CDR1 reads MNHEY; CDR2 reads SVGAGI. The CDR3 covers 15 residues. The V and J ends lost 6 bases and 0 bases respectively, with 12 bases between them. The chain's CDR3 is CASRGWGSSYNEQFF. The CDR3 nucleotides are TGTGCCAGCAGGGGTTGGGGCAGCTCCTACAATGAGCAGTTCTTC.

This rearrangement joins TRBV21-1 to TRBJ1-5; the table names TRBD1, a call not compared with the DNA. TRBV21-1 is assigned pseudogene status. The CDR3 has 20 residues. CDR3 nucleotides: TGTGCCAGCAGCAAGATCAGCGTGGACAGGGCCCTATGTAGCAATCAGCCCCAGCATTTT. This translates into CASSKISVDRALCSNQPQHF.

The chain uses TRBV7-9 and TRBJ2-7; the D gene is possibly TRBD1 (6 bases). The V end was cut by 4 bases, the J end by 4 bases, with 23 bases between. Germline-derived CDR1 and CDR2 are SEHNR and FQNEAQ (reference sequence). The CDR3 loop spans 17 amino acids. CDR3 bases: TGTGCCAGCAGCTCAAACCGACAGGATAGCAGGGTATACGAGCAGTACTTC. Translated, it gives CASSSNRQDSRVYEQYF.

The gene calls are TRBV6-2 or TRBV6-3 and TRBJ2-7; 9 nucleotides line up with TRBD1. Unmatched junction bases numbered 4, after V lost 5 bases and J lost 5 bases. CDR3 length equals 13 residues. Germline values: CDR1 MNHEY, CDR2 SVGEGT. CDR3 residues: CASSNWDRDEQYF. CDR3 sequence (DNA): TGTGCCAGCAGTAACTGGGACAGGGACGAGCAGTACTTC.

The chain links TRBV7-2 to TRBJ1-5; 7 positions agree with TRBD1. Unmatched junction bases numbered 9, after V lost 11 bases and J lost 2 bases. The CDR3 is made up of 14 amino acids. In germline, CDR1 is SGHTA, CDR2 FQGNSA. CDR3 in amino acids: CAGLRQGGNQPQHF. The CDR3 nucleotides are TGTGCCGGTTTAAGACAGGGTGGCAATCAGCCCCAGCATTTT.

V gene TRBV7-2 combines with J gene TRBJ1-5; TRBD1 matches at 7 bases. The trim removed 5 bases at V and 2 bases at J, leaving 6 bases unmatched. Germline CDR1 is SGHTA and CDR2 is FQGNSA. The CDR3 contains 15 residues. CDR3 amino acids: CASSQDRVGNQPQHF. The CDR3 DNA reads as TGTGCCAGCAGCCAAGACAGGGTCGGCAATCAGCCCCAGCATTTT.

Of note for this clone: The same CDR3 can be traced to other DNA sequences in this sample. The chain joins TRBV7-9 to TRBJ1-2; no clear D. Trimming pared 1 base from V and 8 bases from J, leaving 8 bases between. CDR1 and CDR2 from the germline V gene are SEHNR and FQNEAQ (reference sequence). The length of the CDR3 is 12 residues. CDR3 bases: TGTGCCAGCAGCTTAGAGGTCGGGGGCTACACCTTC. Protein product: CASSLEVGGYTF.

The chain has TRBV7-8 and TRBJ2-3, with 9 nucleotides matching TRBD2. CDR3 length equals 15 residues. J was trimmed by 6 bases and V by 10 bases; bases with no gene match: 14. Germline CDR1 SGHVS, CDR2 FQNEAQ. The CDR3 region has the DNA TGTGCCACCGCGAACGGCGCGGGGGGGCTTGATACGCAGTATTTT. Protein sequence: CATANGAGGLDTQYF.

The rearrangement uses TRBV19 and TRBJ1-2, with D maybe TRBD1 (5 bases). Per the germline V gene, CDR1 is LNHDA and CDR2 is SQIVND (reference sequence). The CDR3 runs to 16 residues. V was trimmed by 2 bases and J by 2 bases, leaving 15 bases between them. Here the CDR3 DNA reads TGTGCCAGTAGTATATTAAACGCAGGGCAGAACTATGGCTACACCTTC. Protein product: CASSILNAGQNYGYTF. The full variable domain, rest sourced from reference TRBV19 and TRBJ1-2, is DGGITQSPKYLFRKEGQNVTLSCEQNLNHDAMYWYRQDPGQGLRLIYYSQIVNDFQKGDIAEGYSVSREKKESFPLTVTSAQKNPTAFYLCASSILNAGQNYGYTFGSGTRLTVV.

The J gene is TRBJ2-2, the V gene TRBV14, with D possibly TRBD2 on 6 matching bases. Trimming took 4 bases from V and 0 from J, leaving 21 bases between them. The CDR3 has 19 residues. Germline V gene data show CDR1 as SGHDN and CDR2 as FVKESK. CDR3 DNA sequence: TGTGCCAGCAGCCCAAAGAGAGGAGGGTGGACTTCGAACACCGGGGAGCTGTTTTTT. This gives the protein CASSPKRGGWTSNTGELFF.

This rearrangement joins TRBV5-4 to TRBJ1-1; 12 bases map to TRBD1. Germline V gene data show CDR1 as SGHNT and CDR2 as YYREEE (reference sequence). The CDR3 has 15 amino acids. The V segment lost 1 base and the J segment 5 bases; nucleotides outside the gene matches: 3. The CDR3: CASSLWDRGLTEAFF. The CDR3 DNA is TGTGCCAGCAGCTTGTGGGACAGGGGGCTGACTGAAGCTTTCTTT.

The DNA for the CDR3 is TGTGCCAGCCAGACTCAGGACAGGGCTAATGAAAAACTGTTTTTT. Translated: CASQTQDRANEKLFF. V gene TRBV2 combines with J gene TRBJ1-4; TRBD1 matches 8 bases. V lost 8 bases to trimming and J lost 3 bases; unmatched junction nucleotides: 8. The CDR3 runs 15 residues. Germline assignment: CDR1 SNHLY and CDR2 FYNNEI.

The chain couples TRBV9 to TRBJ2-2; unclear D gene. CDR1 is SGDLS and CDR2 is YYNGEE in the germline V gene. The germline V and J ends were trimmed by 1 base and 1 base, with 8 bases remaining between them. The CDR3 consists of 15 residues. CDR3 protein: CASSVFAVNTGELFF. The CDR3 coding sequence is TGTGCCAGCAGCGTATTCGCAGTGAACACCGGGGAGCTGTTTTTT.